These 26 T cell receptor beta chains share one sample of origin, sequenced in a study of T cells in Graves' hyperthyroidism and ophthalmopathy. The investigators amplified TCR beta CDR3 regions from RNA transcripts. When the TCR CDR3 underwent first-round RT-PCR, the HTBI primer set was used. Via MiXCR, TCRdb re-called the multiplex PCR reads, giving one row per CDR3 protein. Of some 760,000 distinct CDR3 sequences listed, less than 15% were seen once; the top ten hold 10% to 13%. Material for sequencing was blood. The source of these receptors is a woman between 18 and 29 years old with Graves' hyperthyroidism.

The V call is TRBV19, the J call TRBJ2-1; TRBD2 agrees at 9 bases. The CDR3 loop spans 17 amino acids. Losses at the gene ends were 7 bases for V and 10 bases for J; bases not matched to a gene: 20. In germline, CDR1 is LNHDA, CDR2 SQIVND (reference sequence). The CDR3 DNA reads TGTGCCAGTAATATGTGGGCTAGCGGGACCAGGCGGGAGGAGCAGTTCTTC. Protein sequence: CASNMWASGTRREEQFF.

This clonotype was seen many times. The rearrangement links TRBV5-1 to TRBJ1-1; D is uncertain. The CDR3 is 15 amino acids. Germline loops: CDR1 SGHRS, CDR2 YFSETQ. The V end was cut by 7 bases, the J end by 5 bases, with 21 bases between. The CDR3 nucleotides read TGCGCCAGCTCTCCCGCCAGGACTCCGGCGACTGAAGCTTTCTTT. The encoded protein is CASSPARTPATEAFF.

This clonotype was recorded only once. A clone one base away is much larger, so this may be a read error. No conserved phenylalanine or tryptophan ends this CDR3, so it is likely a read error. This sequence joins TRBV6-1 and TRBJ2-3; TRBD1 might be the D (6 bases). CDR1 MNHNS and CDR2 SASEGT come from the germline V gene. CDR3 length equals 14 residues. Trimming pared 6 bases from V and 4 bases from J, leaving 14 bases between. DNA of the CDR3: TGTGCCAGCAGCGATAGAAACAGGGCAGATACGCAGTATCTT. Translating it yields CASSDRNRADTQYL.

The rearrangement links TRBV5-1 to TRBJ2-1; a possible D gene is TRBD2 (6 bases). The germline gives CDR1 SGHRS, CDR2 YFSETQ. There are 15 residues in the CDR3. V was trimmed by 2 bases and J by 6 bases, leaving 15 bases between them. The CDR3 DNA is TGCGCCAGCAGCTTATTCCCGGGAGACGGCAATGAGCAGTTCTTC. It translates to CASSLFPGDGNEQFF.

This clonotype appeared many times. V is TRBV2 and J is TRBJ2-1; TRBD2 aligns across 7 bases. The ends lost 2 bases at V and 3 bases at J; junction bases unmatched: 7. Germline V gene data show CDR1 as SNHLY and CDR2 as FYNNEI. The CDR3 has 16 residues. CDR3 in amino acids: CASSERLADLYNEQFF. Written as DNA, the CDR3 is TGTGCCAGCAGTGAAAGGCTAGCGGACCTCTACAATGAGCAGTTCTTC.

Turning to this clonotype: A read error is possible here, since a much larger clone lies one base away. This CDR3 reads CAWSHGLAPYNEQYF. The CDR3 DNA follows: TGTGCCTGGAGCCACGGACTAGCCCCCTACAATGAGCAGTACTTC. This chain connects TRBV30 to TRBJ2-1; 8 nucleotides align to TRBD2. The J call may be incorrect, as the DNA end agrees better with TRBJ2-7. The germline V gene has CDR1 GTSNPN and CDR2 SVGIG (reference sequence). The CDR3 runs to 15 residues.

J is TRBJ2-7 and V is TRBV20-1; 13 bases fit TRBD2. Trimming cost V 0 bases and J 5 bases; bases outside gene matches: 13. This CDR3 spans 18 amino acids. Germline V lookup: CDR1 DFQATT, CDR2 SNEGSKA (reference sequence). This CDR3 reads CSARDGTSGISQGHEQYF. The DNA for the CDR3 is TGCAGTGCTAGAGATGGGACTAGCGGGATCTCACAGGGCCACGAGCAGTACTTC.

This chain connects TRBV12-3 or TRBV12-4 to TRBJ2-7, with 9 bases aligning to TRBD2. With 3 bases clipped from V and 6 bases from J, the junction kept 6 bases outside the gene matches. This CDR3 spans 14 amino acids. CDR3 in DNA: TGTGCCAGCAGTTTGGAGGGACTAGCAAGCGAGCAGTACTTC. Its protein product is CASSLEGLASEQYF.

This clonotype was counted at least ten times. This rearrangement joins TRBV24-1 to TRBJ2-7, with unresolved D. Germline V lookup: CDR1 KGHDR, CDR2 SFDVKD. V gave up 2 bases and J gave up 0 bases, with 7 bases separating them. The CDR3 spans 14 residues. CDR3 amino acids: CATSDSAYSYEQYF. As DNA, the CDR3 is TGTGCCACCAGTGATTCAGCCTACTCCTACGAGCAGTACTTC.

This clonotype was found many times. The chain employs TRBV20-1 and TRBJ1-1; no definite D call. CDR3 length equals 14 residues. Trimming shortened V by 0 bases and J by 7 bases, and 15 bases separated the two germline ends. The germline CDR1 and CDR2 sequences are DFQATT and SNEGSKA (reference sequence). The CDR3 nucleotides read TGCAGTGCTAGAGATCCGTCCCTTCCAGGTGAAGCTTTCTTT. It codes for CSARDPSLPGEAFF.

This clonotype was seen a handful of times. The gene calls are TRBV15 and TRBJ2-2; 10 nucleotides align to TRBD1. This CDR3 comprises 20 residues. The V and J ends lost 0 bases and 1 base, in that order; junction bases with no gene match: 11. Germline V gene data show CDR1 as LNHNV and CDR2 as YYDKDF (reference sequence). CDR3 region: CATSREPLTGQGGNTGELFF. The CDR3 region has the DNA TGTGCCACCAGCAGAGAACCTCTTACCGGACAGGGGGGGAACACCGGGGAGCTGTTTTTT. The variable domain in full, completed from reference TRBV15 and TRBJ2-2, reads DAMVIQNPRYQVTQFGKPVTLSCSQTLNHNVMYWYQQKSSQAPKLLFHYYDKDFNNEADTPDNFQSRRPNTSFCFLDIRSPGLGDTAMYLCATSREPLTGQGGNTGELFFGEGSRLTVL.

This clonotype was counted many times. The rearrangement joins TRBV7-8 to TRBJ2-5; 10 nucleotides agree with TRBD1. CDR1 and CDR2 from the germline V gene are SGHVS and FQNEAQ. This CDR3 region has 16 residues. V shed 2 bases, J shed 3 bases, and the junction held 6 bases outside the gene matches. The CDR3 protein is CASSLRDRGLEETQYF. CDR3 bases: TGTGCCAGCAGCTTAAGGGACAGGGGACTAGAAGAGACCCAGTACTTC.

This clonotype was detected only a few times. V usage is TRBV27 and J usage is TRBJ2-7; 8 bases match TRBD1. V shed 6 bases and J 1 base; nucleotides not matched to a gene: 11. CDR3 length: 16 residues. Germline CDR1 MNHEY, CDR2 SMNVEV (reference sequence). The DNA of the CDR3 is TGTGCCAGCAGGCCCTTAGACAGGGGTATTTCCTACGAGCAGTACTTC. Its translation: CASRPLDRGISYEQYF.

This clonotype was detected a few times. The rearrangement links TRBV4-3 to TRBJ2-6, with D unclear. V lost 0 bases and J 0 bases, leaving 9 bases between the germline ends. The CDR3 contains 17 residues. Germline CDR1 LGHNA, CDR2 YSLEER. CDR3 DNA sequence: TGCGCCAGCAGCCAAGATTTATCGGTCTCTGGGGCCAACGTCCTGACTTTC. Translating gives CASSQDLSVSGANVLTF.

The table lists this clonotype with many counts. The V gene is TRBV5-5, the J gene TRBJ2-7; D remains unclear. This CDR3 has 17 residues. V gave up 4 bases and J gave up 0 bases, with 20 bases separating them. Germline V lookup: CDR1 SGHKS, CDR2 YYEKEE (reference sequence). CDR3 amino acids: CASSEESSGGYSYEQYF. CDR3 DNA: TGTGCCAGCAGCGAGGAGTCTTCAGGCGGTTACTCCTACGAGCAGTACTTC.

This clonotype was found many times. The chain has TRBV7-2 and TRBJ2-3; D unresolved. The germline CDR1 and CDR2 sequences are SGHTA and FQGNSA. The ends were cut back, 5 bases at V and 7 bases at J, with 10 bases in the middle. This CDR3 has 12 amino acids. CDR3 residues: CASSDLPHTQYF. Written as DNA, the CDR3 is TGTGCCAGCAGCGACCTACCCCATACGCAGTATTTT.

The sample holds a few counts of this clonotype. Here the CDR3 DNA reads TGCGCCAGCAGATTCGTGTTCGGGGGCAGGAGGAACACTGAAGCTTTCTTT. Residues: CASRFVFGGRRNTEAFF. V gene TRBV5-1 combines with J gene TRBJ1-1; perhaps TRBD1 as D (6 bases). The CDR3 has 17 amino acids. Germline V gene lookup returns CDR1 SGHRS and CDR2 YFSETQ. V was pared by 5 bases and J by 1 base, with 21 bases between.

This clonotype was seen at least ten times. The chain has TRBV20-1 and TRBJ1-5; no definite D call. This CDR3 has 13 amino acids. V lost 5 bases to trimming and J lost 0 bases, with 8 bases between them. Germline CDR1 and CDR2: DFQATT and SNEGSKA (reference sequence). Written as DNA, the CDR3 is TGCAGTGCTCAAGGGTATAGCAATCAGCCCCAGCATTTT. Its protein is CSAQGYSNQPQHF.

V is TRBV24-1 and J is TRBJ2-7; 9 bases match TRBD1. Germline CDR1 and CDR2: KGHDR and SFDVKD. CDR3 length equals 16 residues. V shed 4 bases, J shed 1 base, and the junction held 7 bases outside the gene matches. The CDR3 region is CATSDSGTGPSYEQYF. CDR3 DNA sequence: TGTGCCACCAGTGACTCCGGGACAGGGCCTTCCTACGAGCAGTACTTC.

This clonotype was picked up many times. This chain connects TRBV6-1 to TRBJ2-3; TRBD2 matches at 9 bases. The CDR3 totals 18 residues. In germline, CDR1 is MNHNS, CDR2 SASEGT. V lost 6 bases and J lost 0; bases outside the gene matches: 13. CDR3 sequence reads: CASRPGGLAGRSTDTQYF. Here the CDR3 DNA reads TGTGCCAGCAGACCCGGAGGCCTAGCGGGACGGAGCACAGATACGCAGTATTTT.

The V gene is TRBV15, the J gene TRBJ2-3; 8 bases agree with TRBD2. The CDR3 extends over 16 amino acids. The J segment lost 2 bases and the V segment lost 3 bases, leaving 7 bases of the junction unmatched. Germline V gives CDR1 LNHNV, CDR2 YYDKDF (reference sequence). The CDR3 DNA is TGTGCCACCAGCAGGGCCGGGACTAGGTCCACAGATACGCAGTATTTT. It translates to CATSRAGTRSTDTQYF.

This clonotype was detected a few times. This chain links TRBV25-1 with TRBJ1-1; 8 bases agree with TRBD1. The CDR3 spans 13 residues. The junction had 6 bases not matched to a gene; V was cut back by 1 base and J by 11 bases. The germline V gene has CDR1 MGHDK and CDR2 SYGVNS. The CDR3 nucleotides read TGTGCCAGCAGTGAATGGGGGGGACAGGACGCTTTCTTT. Protein: CASSEWGGQDAFF.

This clonotype came up many times. The chain joins TRBV28 to TRBJ2-1; 7 positions match TRBD2. The CDR3 length is 13 residues. Germline V CDR1 and CDR2: MDHEN, SYDVKM. V lost 5 bases to trimming and J lost 8 bases; unmatched junction nucleotides: 6. The CDR3 is CASSPSGVHEQFF. The CDR3 DNA follows: TGTGCCAGCAGTCCCAGCGGGGTGCATGAGCAGTTCTTC.

This clonotype was found a few times. V is TRBV2 and J is TRBJ2-5, with 7 positions matching TRBD1. The CDR3 loop spans 14 amino acids. V shed 7 bases and J 4 bases; nucleotides not matched to a gene: 9. Germline V gene sequence: CDR1 SNHLY, CDR2 FYNNEI. CDR3: CASKSTGSLETQYF. CDR3 nucleotide sequence: TGTGCCAGCAAATCGACAGGGTCTTTAGAGACCCAGTACTTC.

This clonotype has more than one count but fewer than ten. The rearrangement links TRBV10-3 to TRBJ1-2; 8 bases are a match to TRBD1. The CDR3 spans 15 residues. CDR1 and CDR2 from the germline V gene are ENHRY and SYGVKD. V lost 3 bases to trimming and J lost 2 bases; unmatched junction nucleotides: 5. CDR3 in amino acids: CAISDRGRENYGYTF. The CDR3 nucleotides read TGTGCCATCAGTGACAGGGGGCGCGAGAACTATGGCTACACCTTC.

A remark on this clonotype: This may be a read error, as it is one base from a much larger clone. The CDR3 is CASSHETLGGSDTGELFF. In nucleotides, the CDR3 is TGTGCCAGCAGCCACGAGACCCTCGGGGGGTCGGACACCGGGGAGCTGTTTTTT. This chain links TRBV3-1 with TRBJ2-2; 7 nucleotides match TRBD2. The germline V gene encodes CDR1 LGHDT and CDR2 YNNKEL (reference sequence). CDR3 length: 18 residues. With V trimmed by 3 bases and J by 3 bases, 13 bases remained unmatched. The whole variable domain, remainder taken from reference TRBV3-1 and TRBJ2-2, is DTAVSQTPKYLVTQMGNDKSIKCEQNLGHDTMYWYKQDSKKFLKIMFSYNNKELIINETVPNRFSPKSPDKAHLNLHINSLELGDSAVYFCASSHETLGGSDTGELFFGEGSRLTVL.